The rows below give T cell receptor beta chains drawn from one sample of a study of T-cell reconstitution after alpha-beta-depleted transplantation in children. Each CDR3 protein gets one entry after TCRdb re-called the PCR reads with MiXCR. The table lists about 610,000 distinct CDR3 sequences, roughly 10% of them singletons. The sample consisted of PBMCs from the stem cell graft donor, taken from the stem cell graft. Source of these receptors: a human donor who donated a stem cell graft to a child with acute myeloid leukemia. Both conserved end residues are part of each CDR3. The D gene is left open where the match is weak. Not every row has a clone size; where given, it reads once, few, many or a size class.

NA	TRBV5-1	TRBJ2-5	NA	CASSGGTLGERETQYF	TGCGCCAGCAGCGGAGGGACACTGGGCGAGAGGGAGACCCAGTACTTC
NA	TRBV30	TRBJ1-1	NA	CAWSVGGKPLEAFF	TGTGCCTGGAGTGTGGGTGGAAAACCTCTTGAAGCTTTCTTT
NA	TRBV9	TRBJ2-4	few	CASSVGGGASKNIQYF	TGTGCCAGCAGCGTAGGAGGGGGGGCCAGCAAAAACATTCAGTACTTC
NA	TRBV5-1	TRBJ2-2	few	CASSLAGALTGELFF	TGCGCCAGCAGCTTGGCGGGAGCCCTCACCGGGGAGCTGTTTTTT
NA	TRBV29-1	TRBJ2-3	many	CSVEGPGGTDTQYF	TGCAGCGTTGAAGGTCCGGGTGGCACAGATACGCAGTATTTT
NA	TRBV20-1	TRBJ2-2	NA	CSASQQGRDTGELFF	TGCAGTGCTAGCCAGCAGGGAAGAGACACCGGGGAGCTGTTTTTT
TRBD1	TRBV12-3/TRBV12-4	TRBJ2-2	NA	CASSPDRENTGELFF	TGTGCCAGCAGTCCTGACAGGGAGAACACCGGGGAGCTGTTTTTT
TRBD1	TRBV5-1	TRBJ2-1	many	CASSLDEGQAIPNEQFF	TGCGCCAGCAGCTTGGACGAAGGACAGGCGATACCCAATGAGCAGTTCTTC
TRBD2	TRBV5-1	TRBJ2-1	many	CASSATGTSGNEQFF	TGCGCCAGCAGCGCCACCGGGACTAGCGGCAATGAGCAGTTCTTC
NA	TRBV6-6	TRBJ1-2	NA	CASRETANYGYTF	TGTGCCAGCCGGGAAACTGCTAACTATGGCTACACCTTC
NA	TRBV7-2	TRBJ2-3	few	CASSLFFNTQYF	TGTGCCAGCAGCTTATTTTTCAATACGCAGTATTTT
NA	TRBV20-1	TRBJ2-7	NA	CSAPRLRSSYEQYF	TGCAGTGCTCCCCGTTTACGGAGCTCCTACGAGCAGTACTTC
NA	TRBV7-9	TRBJ2-7	NA	CASSLGQPGVRSYEQYF	TGTGCCAGCAGCTTAGGACAACCAGGGGTACGCTCCTACGAGCAGTACTTC
TRBD1	TRBV12-3/TRBV12-4	TRBJ1-6	NA	CASSGQASSPLHF	TGTGCCAGCAGTGGACAGGCGAGTTCACCCCTCCACTTT
NA	TRBV29-1	TRBJ2-5	few	CSVETLTQYF	TGCAGCGTTGAGACCCTTACCCAGTACTTC
TRBD1	TRBV28	TRBJ1-4	NA	CASSLHRGQTNEKLFF	TGTGCCAGCAGTTTACACAGGGGGCAAACTAATGAAAAACTGTTTTTT
NA	TRBV30	TRBJ2-2	once	CACLFSAANTGELFF	TGTGCCTGCCTTTTTAGCGCTGCGAACACCGGGGAGCTGTTTTTT
TRBD2	TRBV7-3	TRBJ2-3	many	CASSIGLAGTDTQYF	TGTGCCAGCAGCATAGGACTAGCGGGCACAGATACGCAGTATTTT
NA	TRBV6-2/TRBV6-3	TRBJ1-2	NA	CASSYTGNYGYTF	TGTGCCAGCAGTTACACCGGTAACTATGGCTACACCTTC
TRBD2	TRBV19	TRBJ2-7	few	CATLPKRERNEQYF	TGTGCCACATTACCTAAGCGGGAAAGGAACGAGCAGTACTTC
NA	TRBV29-1	TRBJ2-2	many	CSVTSTTGLAGELFF	TGCAGCGTTACATCCACTACAGGTCTGGCCGGGGAGCTGTTTTTT
NA	TRBV2	TRBJ1-1	NA	CASSEVAGNTEAFF	TGTGCCAGCAGTGAAGTTGCCGGGAACACTGAAGCTTTCTTT
NA	TRBV29-1	TRBJ1-5	NA	CSVSMGVSNQPQHF	TGCAGCGTTTCTATGGGGGTTAGCAATCAGCCCCAGCATTTT
NA	TRBV7-2	TRBJ1-4	few	CASFSDRRSEKLFF	TGTGCCAGCTTCTCCGACAGGAGGAGTGAAAAACTGTTTTTT
NA	TRBV19	TRBJ2-5	many	CASSIAGETQYF	TGTGCCAGTAGTATTGCGGGGGAGACCCAGTACTTC
NA	TRBV12-3/TRBV12-4	TRBJ2-7	many	CASFKAPSSYEQYF	TGTGCCAGCTTTAAGGCACCGAGCTCCTACGAGCAGTACTTC
NA	TRBV20-1	TRBJ1-1	few	CSARSTGTTEAFF	TGCAGTGCTAGATCCACAGGGACCACTGAAGCTTTCTTT
TRBD1	TRBV12-3/TRBV12-4	TRBJ2-2	many	CASSPQTGTTGELFF	TGTGCCAGCAGTCCGCAGACAGGGACCACCGGGGAGCTGTTTTTT
TRBD2	TRBV5-5	TRBJ2-2	few	CASSSVTLAWNTGELFF	TGTGCCAGCAGCTCAGTGACACTAGCGTGGAACACCGGGGAGCTGTTTTTT
NA	TRBV7-6	TRBJ2-3	few	CAVRRSSTDTQYF	TGTGCCGTCCGCAGGTCTAGCACAGATACGCAGTATTTT
NA	TRBV20-1	TRBJ2-3	NA	CSARHLALHTDTQYF	TGCAGTGCTAGACACCTAGCGCTGCACACAGATACGCAGTATTTT
TRBD1	TRBV20-1	TRBJ1-5	few	CSAAHVQGANQPQHF	TGCAGTGCTGCCCATGTACAGGGGGCCAATCAGCCCCAGCATTTT
NA	TRBV4-3	TRBJ1-2	few	CASSQDRVSNYGYTF	TGCGCCAGCAGCCAAGATCGGGTGTCTAACTATGGCTACACCTTC
TRBD2	TRBV12-3/TRBV12-4	TRBJ2-5	NA	CASSFKTSKSGPPEAHQETQYF	TGTGCCAGCAGTTTCAAGACTAGCAAAAGCGGTCCACCGGAGGCCCACCAAGAGACCCAGTACTTC
NA	TRBV7-2	TRBJ1-1	many	CASSLGPGLNTEAFF	TGTGCCAGCAGCTTAGGGCCGGGGCTGAACACTGAAGCTTTCTTT
NA	TRBV5-1	TRBJ1-2	NA	CASSLEAGRGYTF	TGCGCCAGCAGCTTGGAGGCGGGGCGCGGCTACACCTTC
NA	TRBV6-2/TRBV6-3	TRBJ2-3	many	CATLTGASSTDTQYF	TGTGCTACCTTAACGGGGGCATCGTCCACAGATACGCAGTATTTT
TRBD1	TRBV27	TRBJ2-7	many	CASVRQGTYEQYF	TGTGCCAGCGTGAGACAGGGGACCTACGAGCAGTACTTC
NA	TRBV4-1	TRBJ2-2	NA	CASSQDPPGDHITLNTGELFF	TGCGCCAGCAGCCAAGATCCGCCAGGGGACCATATTACATTGAACACCGGGGAGCTGTTTTTT
TRBD2	TRBV6-2/TRBV6-3	TRBJ2-7	few	CASSYRGLAGTYEQYF	TGTGCCAGCAGTTACCGAGGACTAGCGGGTACCTACGAGCAGTACTTC
NA	TRBV7-2	TRBJ2-1	NA	CASSSPTPLTYNEQFF	TGTGCCAGCAGCTCACCGACCCCCCTGACGTACAATGAGCAGTTCTTC
NA	TRBV20-1	TRBJ2-3	NA	CSARGPSPGVSSTDTQYF	TGCAGTGCCCGGGGTCCCTCCCCGGGAGTTTCTAGCACAGATACGCAGTATTTT